Sample share makes the clone carrying this T cell receptor beta chain medium-sized. The sample originates from a study of OX40 agonist ivuxolimab in advanced cancers. Sequenced by immunoSEQ multiplex PCR; TCRdb stores in-frame clones only, minus some. The data contain around 25,000 clones, around 85% of them seen just once; the ten biggest clones take up over 13%. CDR1 is MGHRA, CDR2 YSYEKL, per germline. This CDR3 region has 16 residues. V was clipped by 0 bases and J by 10 bases; unmatched bases: 8. Samples were taken at baseline and on day 1 of cycles 4 and 7. This receptor was taken from an adult with an advanced solid tumor such as melanoma, head and neck, liver or kidney cancer. Sample: CD4+ or CD8+ T cells sorted from blood, taken in a trial of the OX40 agonist ivuxolimab. V gene TRBV4-1 combines with J gene TRBJ2-1; 11 bases map to TRBD2. The DNA for the CDR3 is TGCGCCAGCAGCCAAGAAGGGGCTAGCGGGGGGAGAGAGCAGTTCTTC. This gives the protein CASSQEGASGGREQFF.